This T cell receptor beta chain was obtained from a study of blood T cell repertoires in COVID-19. This CDR3 is built from 14 residues. The V gene's germline CDR1 is SGHTS and CDR2 YDEGEE. V lost 3 bases, J lost 4 bases, and 13 bases lay in between. Authors' analysis steps: Amplified reference gene primers provided the basis for estimating nucleated cell counts. The repertoire was sequenced with immunoSEQ multiplex PCR; TCRdb's copy has only in-frame clones and lacks some. V and J calls and clone size are given by that table; D and trimming were obtained from the DNA. The top ten clones hold about 5.3% of a sample with roughly 250,000 clones, about 80% of them seen once.

This TCR was sampled from an elderly woman with active or convalescent COVID-19. V and J are TRBV5-8 and TRBJ1-1; D is ambiguous. Sequencing used peripheral blood. CDR3 loop: CASSSPGWATEAFF. Here the CDR3 DNA reads TGTGCCAGCAGCTCCCCCGGATGGGCCACTGAAGCTTTCTTT.